Here is one T cell receptor beta chain with its context. Antigen specificity is unknown. Clones were sequenced by immunoSEQ multiplex PCR, and TCRdb holds only the in-frame ones, with some missing. The repertoire holds some 150,000 clones, with about nine tenths as singletons. This record belongs to a study of T cell responses to AZD1222 COVID-19 vaccine. Points from the study as a whole: Vaccine-associated CD4 TCRs ranged over spike, dominating at 160-218 and 743-854. Donors were chiefly white British, with a greater number of females, and clonal diversity was perhaps underestimated. Repertoires were obtained solely post-peak T cell response. It was only a handful of AZD1222 recipients who were seropositive at baseline.

Deletions cut 5 bases from V and 4 bases from J, with 8 bases between. CDR1 is SQVTM, CDR2 ANQGSEA, per germline. The CDR3 extends over 12 amino acids. The TCR sequence derives from an adult in good health. The chain combines TRBV29-1 with TRBJ1-4; D unresolved. This sample comprised peripheral blood, obtained on day 0 of MenACWY control vaccination. Here the CDR3 DNA reads TGCAGCGTTCGGGGTGGTAATGAAAAACTGTTTTTT. Translating gives CSVRGGNEKLFF.